These 5 T cell receptor beta chains share one sample of origin, sequenced in a study of lung T cells in sarcoidosis with Löfgren's syndrome (dated by TCRdb to the late 2010s). The sequencer listed for this sample is Illumina MiSeq. TCRdb reran the public reads through fastp at Q25 and MiXCR, keeping productive beta chains. Rows merge per CDR3 protein into single entries with the most common DNA and genes. The sample yields approximately 20,000 distinct CDR3 sequences; around 20% were counted once. The biggest ten clones account for roughly 0.77% of the sample. Material: CD4+ T cells from bronchoalveolar lavage. The receptors come from a human donor with sarcoidosis (Löfgren's syndrome or another form), or a control subject (not recorded which).

This clonotype was recorded at least ten times. The V call is TRBV4-2, the J call TRBJ2-7; no reliable D call. Trimming shortened V by 0 bases and J by 0 bases, and 15 bases separated the two germline ends. The CDR3 consists of 17 residues. Per germline, CDR1 LGHNA and CDR2 YNFKEQ. In nucleotides, the CDR3 is TGTGCCAGCAGCCAAGATCAGATTAGCACTACCTCCTACGAGCAGTACTTC. It codes for CASSQDQISTTSYEQYF.

This clonotype has a count of ten or more. The chain employs TRBV20-1 and TRBJ2-7, with 12 bases aligning to TRBD2. Per the germline V gene, CDR1 is DFQATT and CDR2 is SNEGSKA (reference sequence). This CDR3 comprises 16 residues. The trim removed 4 bases at V and 0 bases at J, leaving 7 bases unmatched. The DNA for the CDR3 is TGCAGTGCTATGACTAGCGGGAGAGCGAGCTCCTACGAGCAGTACTTC. Amino acids: CSAMTSGRASSYEQYF.

This clonotype showed up just a few times. The V and J genes are TRBV19 and TRBJ1-1, with a weak D call TRBD1 (5 bases). Trimming cost V 5 bases and J 4 bases, with 20 bases left between them. CDR3 length equals 16 residues. Germline CDR1 reads LNHDA; CDR2 reads SQIVND (reference sequence). The CDR3 region is CASSPTLGGVPTEAFF. CDR3 sequence (DNA): TGTGCCAGTAGTCCCACCCTTGGGGGAGTGCCCACTGAAGCTTTCTTT.

This clonotype is categorized as medium-sized. The CDR3 sequence: CATSRDRGTGRNEQFF. The CDR3 nucleotides read TGTGCCACCAGCAGAGATCGAGGGACAGGTAGAAATGAGCAGTTCTTC. The chain has TRBV15 and TRBJ2-1, with 8 bases fitting TRBD1. Germline V CDR1 and CDR2: LNHNV, YYDKDF (reference sequence). The CDR3 is made up of 16 amino acids. V lost 0 bases to trimming and J lost 7 bases; unmatched junction nucleotides: 8.

This clonotype is termed medium-sized. This chain links TRBV7-8 with TRBJ2-3; tentatively, D is TRBD2 (6 bases). The V and J ends lost 2 bases and 3 bases respectively, with 12 bases between them. The germline V gene encodes CDR1 SGHVS and CDR2 FQNEAQ. The CDR3 is 15 residues long. The CDR3 reads CASSLSGVGTDTQYF. In DNA form, the CDR3 reads TGTGCCAGCAGCTTATCGGGGGTCGGGACAGATACGCAGTATTTT. Using reference TRBV7-8 and TRBJ2-3 for the parts outside the CDR3, the full variable domain is GAGVSQSPRYKVAKRGQDVALRCDPISGHVSLFWYQQALGQGPEFLTYFQNEAQLDKSGLPSDRFFAERPEGSVSTLKIQRTQQEDSAVYLCASSLSGVGTDTQYFGPGTRLTVL.